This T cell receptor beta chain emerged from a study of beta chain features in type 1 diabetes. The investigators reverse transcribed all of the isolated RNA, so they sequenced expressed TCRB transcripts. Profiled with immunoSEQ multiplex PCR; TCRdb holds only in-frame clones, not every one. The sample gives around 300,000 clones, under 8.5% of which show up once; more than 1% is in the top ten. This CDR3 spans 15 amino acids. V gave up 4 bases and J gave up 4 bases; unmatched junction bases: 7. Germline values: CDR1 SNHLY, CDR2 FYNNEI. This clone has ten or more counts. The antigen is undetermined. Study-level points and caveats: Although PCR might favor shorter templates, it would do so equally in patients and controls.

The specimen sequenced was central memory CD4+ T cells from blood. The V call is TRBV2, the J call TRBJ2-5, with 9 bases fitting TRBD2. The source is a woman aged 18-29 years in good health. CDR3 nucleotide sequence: TGTGCCAGCAGTGGTAACGCGGGAGGGGCAGAGACCCAGTACTTC. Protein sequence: CASSGNAGGAETQYF.